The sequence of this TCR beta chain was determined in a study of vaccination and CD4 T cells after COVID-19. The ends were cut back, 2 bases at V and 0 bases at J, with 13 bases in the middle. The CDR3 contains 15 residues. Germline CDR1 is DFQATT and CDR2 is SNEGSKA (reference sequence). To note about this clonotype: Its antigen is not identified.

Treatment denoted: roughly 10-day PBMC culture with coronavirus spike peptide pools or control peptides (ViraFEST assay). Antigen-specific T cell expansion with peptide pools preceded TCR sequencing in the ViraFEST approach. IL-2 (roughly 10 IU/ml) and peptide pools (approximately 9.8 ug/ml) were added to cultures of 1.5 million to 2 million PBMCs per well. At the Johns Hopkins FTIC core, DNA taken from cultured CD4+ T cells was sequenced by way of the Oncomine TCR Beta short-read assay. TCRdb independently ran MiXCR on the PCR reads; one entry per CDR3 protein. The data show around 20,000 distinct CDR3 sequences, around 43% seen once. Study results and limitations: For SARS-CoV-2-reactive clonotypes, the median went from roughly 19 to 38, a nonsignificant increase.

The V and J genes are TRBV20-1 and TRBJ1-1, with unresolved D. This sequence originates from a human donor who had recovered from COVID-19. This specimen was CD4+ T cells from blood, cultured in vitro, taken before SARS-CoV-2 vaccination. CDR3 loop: CSARRQPTLNTEAFF. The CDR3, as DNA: TGCAGTGCTAGACGTCAGCCTACTTTGAACACTGAAGCTTTCTTT.